The clone carrying this T cell receptor (beta chain) was recorded a few times. Its antigen remains unknown. This entry comes from a study of T cells in narcolepsy. About the research overall: Enrolled donors included narcolepsy type 1 or type 2 patients and healthy controls. Study results and limitations: Some memory CD4+ repertoires had no autoreactive clone sequences. Autoreactive clonotypes reportedly recurred in blood of same and different patients, not controls.

TCRdb keeps only in-frame clones here, not all; method: immunoSEQ multiplex PCR. The profile shows about 31,000 clones, 78% of them singletons. The germline CDR1 and CDR2 sequences are MNHNY and SVGAGI (reference sequence). The V gene lost 4 bases and the J gene lost 5 bases, with 9 bases spanning the gap. The CDR3 length is 13 residues. This sequence was found in a human donor with narcolepsy. The chain uses TRBV6-6 and TRBJ1-5; D not certain. Sequenced material: CD45RA- memory CD4+ T cells from PBMCs. CDR3 nucleotides: TGTGCCAGCAGTTCCCGACCCTATCAGCCCCAGCATTTT. Translating it yields CASSSRPYQPQHF.